This is a list of T cell receptor beta chains from one sample in a study of blood T cell repertoires in COVID-19. TCRdb keeps only in-frame clones here, not all; method: immunoSEQ multiplex PCR. The sample includes approximately 81,000 clones, 80% to 90% of them seen just once. Sequencing input: PBMCs or T cells enriched from blood (not recorded which). Every receptor here comes from a woman aged 45-65 years with acute COVID-19. Both conserved end residues are part of each CDR3. The D gene is left open where the match is weak. Clone size is shown for a subset of rows, as once, few, many or a class of expanded clone.

clone_size j_call d_call v_call cdr3_nt cdr3_aa
once TRBJ2-2 NA TRBV30 TGTGCCTGGACCGGCGGGCGGAACACCGGGGAGCTGTTTTTT CAWTGGRNTGELFF
NA TRBJ1-1 TRBD1 TRBV29-1 TGCAGCTCAGCCCCCGGGACAGGGAACACTGAAGCTTTCTTT CSSAPGTGNTEAFF
NA TRBJ2-2 TRBD1 TRBV7-8 TGTGCCAGCAGCCTATGGACAGGGGGGACCGGGGAGCTGTTTTTT CASSLWTGGTGELFF
NA TRBJ1-2 TRBD1 TRBV4-1 TGCGCCAGCAGCCAAGAAAGGACAGGGGGCGTCTATGGCTACACCTTC CASSQERTGGVYGYTF
NA TRBJ2-5 NA TRBV12-5 TGTGCTAGTGGTTCCCGGCCCGGGGAAGAGACCCAGTACTTC CASGSRPGEETQYF
few TRBJ2-7 TRBD1 TRBV7-9 TGTGCCAGCAGCGGGACAGGGAGGTCCGAGCAGTACTTC CASSGTGRSEQYF
few TRBJ2-7 TRBD2 TRBV7-6 TGTGCCAGCAGCTTATTCGACTGGACTAGCGGGAGGTTGGGCAAAGGCTACGAGCAGTACTTC CASSLFDWTSGRLGKGYEQYF
NA TRBJ2-5 NA TRBV19 TGTGCCAGTAGTATAGGTGGAGGGAACCAAGAGACCCAGTACTTC CASSIGGGNQETQYF
NA TRBJ2-1 NA TRBV13 TGTGCCAGCAGCAGCGGCAGGGGCGCCTACAATGAGCAGTTCTTC CASSSGRGAYNEQFF
NA TRBJ2-5 NA TRBV30 TGTGCCTGGGTCGAAGCCAACCAAGAGACCCAGTACTTC CAWVEANQETQYF
NA TRBJ1-2 NA TRBV2 TGTGCCAGCAGCGAACTCGGAGCTAACTATGGCTACACCTTC CASSELGANYGYTF
NA TRBJ2-7 NA TRBV2 TGTGCCAGCAGTATCGGACCGGGGAACTACGAGCAGTACTTC CASSIGPGNYEQYF
NA TRBJ1-2 NA TRBV11-2 TGTGCCAGCAGTCCCCTGGGGGGGGTGGCTGCCTACACCTTC CASSPLGGVAAYTF
once TRBJ1-1 NA TRBV5-1 TGCGCCAGCAGCTTCACAGCCACTGAAGCTTTCTTT CASSFTATEAFF
NA TRBJ1-2 TRBD1 TRBV25-1 TGTGCCAGCAGTGGACCGGGACAGGGGGCGGGTGGCTACACCTTC CASSGPGQGAGGYTF
NA TRBJ2-4 TRBD2 TRBV2 TGTGCCAGCAGTGGGAGACTAGCGGGGAGACAGAACATTCAGTACTTC CASSGRLAGRQNIQYF
NA TRBJ1-1 NA TRBV11-2 TGTGCCAGCACCGACCGAGGCACTGAAGCTTTCTTT CASTDRGTEAFF
NA TRBJ2-5 TRBD1 TRBV11-3 TGTGCCAGCAGCGCAGACAGGGAAGAGACCCAGTACTTC CASSADREETQYF
NA TRBJ2-1 TRBD1 TRBV18 TGTGCCAGCTCAGAGCCGGGACAGGCATCTGGTGAGCAGTTCTTC CASSEPGQASGEQFF
NA TRBJ2-3 TRBD1 TRBV2 TGTGCCAGCAGCCGGGACAGAGACACAGATACGCAGTATTTT CASSRDRDTDTQYF
NA TRBJ2-1 TRBD2 TRBV27 TGTGCCAGCAGCGTCCGCGGCGGGAGGAGCAATGAGCAGTTCTTC CASSVRGGRSNEQFF
NA TRBJ1-5 TRBD1 TRBV6-2/TRBV6-3 TGTGCCAGCAGTTACTCGGGACAGGGATCGGGTAGCAATCAGCCCCAGCATTTT CASSYSGQGSGSNQPQHF
NA TRBJ1-6 TRBD1 TRBV19 TGTGCCAGTAGTATGGGCAGGGGGCGCGGATCACCCCTCCACTTT CASSMGRGRGSPLHF
NA TRBJ1-1 TRBD1 TRBV29-1 TGCAGTCTCGCTCCGACAGGGATGAACACTGAAGCTTTCTTT CSLAPTGMNTEAFF
NA TRBJ1-3 NA TRBV7-9 TGTGCCAGCACCCCAGGAGGAAGGGCCAACTCTGGAAACACCATATATTTT CASTPGGRANSGNTIYF
few TRBJ2-5 NA TRBV5-4 TGTGCCAGCAGCTTGGGCCTAGCGGAGACCCAGTACTTC CASSLGLAETQYF
NA TRBJ2-7 TRBD2 TRBV6-2/TRBV6-3 TGTGCCAGCAGTTCTCAGCGGGGAAGCTCCTACGAGCAGTACTTC CASSSQRGSSYEQYF
NA TRBJ2-3 NA TRBV30 TGTGCCTGGAGTGTCCGGGGGAGGATTACAGATACGCAGTATTTT CAWSVRGRITDTQYF
NA TRBJ2-1 NA TRBV7-9 TGTGCCAGCGGTACTCAGGGTCGGACCTACAATGAGCAGTTCTTC CASGTQGRTYNEQFF
NA TRBJ2-1 TRBD2 TRBV11-3 TGTGCCAGCAGCCCACCTAGCGGGACCTCCTACAATGAGCAGTTCTTC CASSPPSGTSYNEQFF
NA TRBJ2-2 TRBD2 TRBV9 TGTGCCAGCAGCGTAGGACTAGCGGGAGGATACACCGGGGAGCTGTTTTTT CASSVGLAGGYTGELFF
once TRBJ1-1 NA TRBV7-8 TGTGCCAGCAGCTTAGATCCCAGGGGAAACACTGAAGCTTTCTTT CASSLDPRGNTEAFF
NA TRBJ1-5 TRBD1 TRBV7-8 TGTGCCAGCAGAAGGGACAGCCCAGTGGAGCCCCAGCATTTT CASRRDSPVEPQHF
NA TRBJ2-1 TRBD2 TRBV7-2 TGTGCCAGCAGCTCGCGGGGGGTTTACAATGAGCAGTTCTTC CASSSRGVYNEQFF
once TRBJ1-3 NA TRBV7-5 TGTGTCAGAAGCACCCGGACAGGGAGGGCTGGAAACACCATATATTTT CVRSTRTGRAGNTIYF
NA TRBJ2-7 NA TRBV5-1 TGCGCCAGCAGCGGCAACAGGGCTTGGTACGAGCAGTACTTC CASSGNRAWYEQYF
NA TRBJ1-4 NA TRBV30 TGTGCCTGGAGTACTCTACAGGAGGAAAAACTGTTTTTT CAWSTLQEEKLFF
NA TRBJ2-7 NA TRBV14 TGTGCCAGCAGCCAAGTGCTAGCGCCTTTATACGAGCAGTACTTC CASSQVLAPLYEQYF
NA TRBJ1-2 NA TRBV7-6 TGTGCCAGCAGCTTAGCGGCGGACAACCTGGGCTATGGCTACACCTTC CASSLAADNLGYGYTF
NA TRBJ2-7 NA TRBV5-1 TGCGCCAGCAGCTGGGACACCTCCTACGAGCAGTACTTC CASSWDTSYEQYF
NA TRBJ2-1 TRBD2 TRBV10-2 TGCGCCAGCACACTAGCGGGAGGGCCGTATGAGCAGTTCTTC CASTLAGGPYEQFF
NA TRBJ1-4 NA TRBV5-8 TGTGCCAGCAGCTTGGTGTGGACCCCGGGAGGTGAGCCGGCTAATGAAAAACTGTTTTTT CASSLVWTPGGEPANEKLFF
NA TRBJ1-5 NA TRBV10-3 TGTGCCATCAGTGAGTCGTCCAGGGTTAGCAATCAGCCCCAGCATTTT CAISESSRVSNQPQHF
NA TRBJ1-2 NA TRBV25-1 TGTGCCAGCAGTGAAGCCGGACAGTCCTATGGCTACACCTTC CASSEAGQSYGYTF
NA TRBJ1-5 TRBD1 TRBV5-1 TGCGCCAGCAGCATGATAGGGGACAGCTTTAGCAATCAGCCCCAGCATTTT CASSMIGDSFSNQPQHF
NA TRBJ1-5 NA TRBV24-1 TGTGCCACCAGTGATTTGGGTGGGGGGCAGCCCCAGCATTTT CATSDLGGGQPQHF
NA TRBJ2-7 TRBD1 TRBV10-3 TGTGCCATCAGTTCAGGGGGCGACGAGCAGTACTTC CAISSGGDEQYF
NA TRBJ1-5 TRBD1 TRBV24-1 TGTGCCACCAGCTCCCCGACAGGGATCAATCAGCCCCAGCATTTT CATSSPTGINQPQHF